This passage covers 14 T cell receptor beta chains from one sample sequenced in a study of T cell clonality in common variable immunodeficiency. Profiling relied on immunoSEQ multiplex PCR, and the TCRdb table lists in-frame clones only, not all of them. There are tens of thousands of clones in the sample, none observed a single time. Sequenced: peripheral blood mononuclear cells. The receptor set was obtained from a person between 18 and 75 years old in good health.

This clone has ten or more counts. From the germline J gene comes the end of the CDR3, since the read stops 3 residues before it. V gene TRBV20-1 combines with J gene TRBJ2-3, with 7 bases fitting TRBD2. After removal of 3 bases from V and 4 bases from J, the junction contained 7 bases not matched to a gene. CDR1 and CDR2 from the germline V gene are DFQATT and SNEGSKA (reference sequence). The CDR3 runs 14 residues. The part of the CDR3 DNA that was read is TGCAGTGCTAGGGGAGGGTCCGGGGCAGATACG. It encodes CSARGGSGADT. The whole CDR3 reads CSARGGSGADTQYF.

A note on this clone: The observed sequence ends 3 residues before the CDR3 terminus, with the missing tail filled in from the germline J gene. The gene calls are TRBV6-2 or TRBV6-3 and TRBJ2-4; D unclear. Germline CDR1 and CDR2: MNHEY and SVGEGT. This CDR3 has 13 residues. Partial CDR3 DNA: TGTGCCAGCACAAGAACAGTACATTATGGT. Translated, it gives CASTRTVHYG. The entire CDR3 protein reads CASTRTVHYGQYF.

This clone was recorded at least ten times. The read is 3 residues too short to cover the CDR3 end, so that end is filled in from the germline J gene. The chain employs TRBV2 and TRBJ2-1, with 8 bases fitting TRBD1. The CDR3 loop spans 15 amino acids. The V segment lost 5 bases and the J segment 9 bases; nucleotides outside the gene matches: 12. Per the germline V gene, CDR1 is SNHLY and CDR2 is FYNNEI. The CDR3 sequence: CASSWTGGGQGEQFF. CDR3 bases read: TGTGCCAGCAGTTGGACAGGCGGCGGACAGGGTGAG.

Many counts were recorded for this clone. Coverage ceases 3 residues before the CDR3 finishes, and the germline J gene fills in the end. The V and J genes are TRBV5-6 and TRBJ2-7; D unresolved. CDR1 and CDR2 from the germline V gene are SGHDT and YYEEEE. Trimming shortened V by 3 bases and J by 0 bases, and 7 bases separated the two germline ends. CDR3 length: 13 residues. CDR3 bases read: TGTGCCAGCAGCTCTCCAGACTCCTACGAG. This codes for CASSSPDSYE. The CDR3 in its entirety is CASSSPDSYEQYF.

This clone was counted between two and nine times. Since a much larger clone is just one base distant, this may be a read error. The read gets to within 3 residues of the CDR3 end, and the germline J gene fills in the rest. Other DNA variants within this sample encode the same CDR3. The rearrangement links TRBV7-2 to TRBJ1-3; the D gene is possibly TRBD1 (6 bases). This CDR3 contains 15 residues. Germline-derived CDR1 and CDR2 are SGHTA and FQGNSA. The chain's CDR3 is CASSRGGGPGNTIYF. The covered CDR3 bases are TGTGCCAGCAGCCGTGGGGGGGGCCCCGGAAACACG.

This clone was counted at least ten times. The CDR3 end is not reached by the read, which stops 3 residues before it; the germline J gene fills it in. The chain carries TRBV5-1 and TRBJ2-7, with D perhaps matching TRBD2 (7 bases). The V end was cut by 3 bases, the J end by 2 bases, with 15 bases between. Germline lookup yields CDR1 SGHRS and CDR2 YFSETQ. This CDR3 is built from 15 residues. The part of the CDR3 DNA that was read is TGCGCCAGCAGCTCGCGGGCGGGGGCCGCCTACGAG. This sequence encodes CASSSRAGAAYE. The complete CDR3 reads CASSSRAGAAYEQYF.

In this sample, this clone turned up many times. The sequence runs out 3 residues before the end of the CDR3; the remainder is reconstructed from the germline J gene. The chain carries TRBV19 and TRBJ2-5; D remains ambiguous. Trimming stripped 0 bases from V and 4 bases from J, with 18 bases between. The germline CDR1 and CDR2 sequences are LNHDA and SQIVND (reference sequence). CDR3 length: 17 residues. The sequenced part of the CDR3 DNA is TGTGCCAGTAGTATAGATTCCGCGAGTGTACCCCTAGAGACC. Residues: CASSIDSASVPLET. The complete CDR3 reads CASSIDSASVPLETQYF.

The table lists this clone with many counts. The read terminates 3 residues before the CDR3 end, so the remaining end is supplied by the germline J gene. This chain links TRBV23-1 with TRBJ1-2; 10 nucleotides align to TRBD1. TRBV23-1 is assigned to the ORF class and has an uncertain function. CDR3 length equals 14 residues. With 2 bases clipped from V and 4 bases from J, the junction kept 1 base outside the gene matches. CDR3 region: CASSQRDRGYGYTF. The CDR3 bases that were read are TGCGCCAGCAGTCAAAGGGACAGGGGCTATGGC.

This clone was counted only a few times. A much larger clone is a single base away; this may be a read error. The CDR3 is cut off 3 residues early in the read; its end comes from the germline J gene. In the same sample, other DNA sequences code for this CDR3. V and J are TRBV7-8 and TRBJ1-1, with D unclear. Germline CDR1 reads SGHVS; CDR2 reads FQNEAQ. Deletions cut 5 bases from V and 5 bases from J, with 21 bases between. The CDR3 is 16 residues long. CDR3 DNA, as far as it was read: TGTGCCAGCAGCCTAGAATCCGGGTTTGGAGGAACTGAA. Protein sequence: CASSLESGFGGTE. The entire CDR3 is CASSLESGFGGTEAFF. Drawing the rest from reference TRBV7-8 and TRBJ1-1, the complete variable domain is GAGVSQSPRYKVAKRGQDVALRCDPISGHVSLFWYQQALGQGPEFLTYFQNEAQLDKSGLPSDRFFAERPEGSVSTLKIQRTQQEDSAVYLCASSLESGFGGTEAFFGQGTRLTVV.

This clone was observed many times. The CDR3 is cut off 3 residues early in the read; its end comes from the germline J gene. The chain is built from TRBV7-2 and TRBJ2-1, with TRBD2 matching 12 bases. Germline lookup yields CDR1 SGHTA and CDR2 FQGNSA. CDR3 size: 15 residues. V lost 6 bases, J lost 7 bases, and 7 bases stayed unmatched. The covered CDR3 bases are TGTGCCAGCAGGATGACTAGCGGGGGAGGGAATGAG. It translates to CASRMTSGGGNE. The full CDR3 protein is CASRMTSGGGNEQFF.

Ten or more counts support this clone. The DNA ends 3 residues before the CDR3 does, and the rest of the CDR3 is filled in from the germline J gene. The V gene is TRBV6-4, the J gene TRBJ2-1; possible D gene TRBD2, 5 bases. Germline assignment: CDR1 MRHNA and CDR2 SNTAGT. The ends were cut back, 6 bases at V and 3 bases at J, with 12 bases in the middle. The CDR3 contains 14 residues. The CDR3 loop is CASRLARSYNEQFF. CDR3 DNA, as far as it was read: TGTGCCAGCAGGTTAGCGCGGAGCTACAATGAG.

This clone was counted many times. The read terminates 3 residues before the CDR3 end, so the remaining end is supplied by the germline J gene. This chain uses TRBV6-2 or TRBV6-3 with TRBJ1-4; TRBD1 might be the D (6 bases). Germline V lookup: CDR1 MNHEY, CDR2 SVGEGT. Deletions cut 6 bases from V and 10 bases from J, with 18 bases between. The CDR3 length is 14 residues. The sequenced part of the CDR3 DNA is TGTGCCAGCAGATTAGGGGGGGTGTTCGGAAAA. Its protein is CASRLGGVFGK. The entire CDR3 reads CASRLGGVFGKLFF.

This clone was counted ten times or more. The read terminates 3 residues ahead of where the CDR3 ends, so the germline J gene completes it. The chain combines TRBV5-4 with TRBJ2-3; no reliable D call. V lost 4 bases to trimming and J lost 0 bases, with 12 bases between them. Germline CDR1 is SGHNT and CDR2 is YYREEE (reference sequence). The CDR3 length is 15 residues. CDR3 bases read: TGTGCCAGCAGCCCGTCGCGCTCGAGCACAGATACG. The encoded protein is CASSPSRSSTDT. The whole CDR3 protein is CASSPSRSSTDTQYF.

This clone was counted ten times or more. The read gets to within 3 residues of the CDR3 end, and the germline J gene fills in the rest. This chain uses TRBV5-1 with TRBJ2-5; D is possibly TRBD1 (5 bases). The ends were cut back, 4 bases at V and 3 bases at J, with 13 bases in the middle. The CDR3 extends over 14 amino acids. Germline CDR1 is SGHRS and CDR2 is YFSETQ. The CDR3 DNA, read in part, is TGCGCCAGCAGCATACAGGTCTCTAAAGAGACC. It translates to CASSIQVSKET. The entire CDR3 protein is CASSIQVSKETQYF.